The rows below give T cell receptor beta chains drawn from one sample of a study of regulatory T cells in long-lasting Graves disease. Each CDR3 protein is one row after TCRdb ran MiXCR on the multiplex PCR reads. The data contain about 530,000 distinct CDR3 sequences, roughly a sixth of them singletons. These same data were also listed under a study on T cells in Graves' hyperthyroidism and ophthalmopathy.

Sequenced material: peripheral blood mononuclear cells (PBMCs), taken at new diagnosis, from a patient treated with antithyroid drugs. Every receptor here comes from a woman aged 35-65 years with Graves disease. Each CDR3 is given with its conserved first and last residue. The D gene is left open where the match is weak. The size of a clone is reported for some rows only, either as once, few or many, or as a class for expanded clones.

CDR3,DNA,V,size,J,D
CATRQGSSVIATNEKLFF,TGTGCCACCAGACAGGGATCCTCCGTTATTGCAACTAATGAAAAACTGTTTTTT,TRBV6-1,few,TRBJ1-4,TRBD1
CASSYGTSGSNEQFF,TGTGCCAGCAGCTATGGGACTAGCGGGAGCAATGAGCAGTTCTTC,TRBV11-3,-,TRBJ2-1,TRBD2
CASSRWTFQETQYF,TGCGCCAGCAGCCGATGGACTTTCCAAGAGACCCAGTACTTC,TRBV4-1,many,TRBJ2-5,-
CSVVTGRTDTQYF,TGCAGCGTTGTGACAGGGAGAACAGATACGCAGTATTTT,TRBV29-1,few,TRBJ2-3,TRBD1
CASSSMDTEAFF,TGTGCCAGCTCATCTATGGACACTGAAGCTTTCTTT,TRBV18,many,TRBJ1-1,-
CASSVGDRDPYEQYF,TGTGCCAGTAGTGTTGGGGACAGGGACCCCTACGAGCAGTACTTC,TRBV19,few,TRBJ2-7,TRBD1
CASAGRGEKLFF,TGTGCCTCAGCGGGGAGGGGTGAAAAACTGTTTTTT,TRBV2,many,TRBJ1-4,-
CASSLDARRGAHQETQYF,TGTGCCAGCAGCTTAGACGCTAGGCGGGGGGCTCACCAAGAGACCCAGTACTTC,TRBV7-9,few,TRBJ2-5,TRBD2
CASSDPIKRLGRQNTEAFF,TGCGCCAGCAGTGACCCTATAAAACGACTTGGACGACAAAACACTGAAGCTTTCTTT,TRBV10-2,-,TRBJ1-1,-
CASSQFGTGSEQYF,TGTGCCAGCAGCCAATTCGGGACAGGAAGCGAGCAGTACTTC,TRBV14,few,TRBJ2-7,TRBD1
CASNPRGIPSNQPQHF,TGTGCCAGCAACCCGAGGGGGATCCCCAGCAATCAGCCCCAGCATTTT,TRBV27,many,TRBJ1-5,-
CASSDDRAYTEAFF,TGTGCCAGCAGCGACGACAGGGCGTACACTGAAGCTTTCTTT,TRBV7-9,many,TRBJ1-1,TRBD1
CASSVTSGDYNEQFF,TGTGCCAGCAGCGTAACCAGCGGGGATTACAATGAGCAGTTCTTC,TRBV9,-,TRBJ2-1,TRBD2
CASSLLGQGSTELFF,TGTGCCAGCAGCTTGTTAGGACAGGGGTCAACTGAACTGTTTTTT,TRBV5-5,-,TRBJ1-4,TRBD1
CASSGPGQGVGEQFF,TGTGCCAGCAGCGGACCGGGACAGGGTGTAGGCGAGCAGTTCTTC,TRBV7-9,many,TRBJ2-1,TRBD1
CASSPKTGTSSSYNEQFF,TGTGCCAGCAGCCCTAAAACCGGGACATCGAGCTCCTACAATGAGCAGTTCTTC,TRBV7-8,-,TRBJ2-1,-
CASSVNCWGEEQYF,TGTGCCAGCAGCGTTAACTGCTGGGGGGAAGAGCAGTACTTC,TRBV11-2,-,TRBJ2-7,-
CASSVAGGVNTEAFF,TGTGCCAGCAGCGTAGCCGGGGGGGTGAACACTGAAGCTTTCTTT,TRBV9,few,TRBJ1-1,-
CASSLTRGYTF,TGTGCCAGCAGCTTGACGCGTGGCTACACCTTC,TRBV7-9,-,TRBJ1-2,-
CASSPQDRGLTDTQYF,TGTGCCAGCAGCCCCCAGGACAGGGGGCTGACAGATACGCAGTATTTT,TRBV7-3,-,TRBJ2-3,TRBD1
CASSSKTGSTDTQYF,TGTGCCAGCAGTTCAAAGACAGGGAGCACAGATACGCAGTATTTT,TRBV12-3/TRBV12-4,many,TRBJ2-3,TRBD1
CASSTRGTGELFF,TGTGCCAGCAGCACCAGGGGCACCGGGGAGCTGTTTTTT,TRBV7-2,few,TRBJ2-2,-
CASSLGTTYEQYF,TGTGCCAGCAGTTTAGGGACGACCTACGAGCAGTACTTC,TRBV12-3/TRBV12-4,many,TRBJ2-7,-
CASQGGNEQFF,TGTGCCAGCCAAGGCGGGAATGAGCAGTTCTTC,TRBV12-3/TRBV12-4,few,TRBJ2-1,-
CASSRDNNYGYTF,TGTGCCAGCAGCCGGGACAATAACTATGGCTACACCTTC,TRBV6-2/TRBV6-3,many,TRBJ1-2,-
CASIENTEAFF,TGTGCCAGCATCGAGAACACTGAAGCTTTCTTT,TRBV6-1,-,TRBJ1-1,-
CSAGQGSGDYGYTF,TGCAGTGCGGGTCAAGGGTCGGGGGACTATGGCTACACCTTC,TRBV20-1,-,TRBJ1-2,-
CASSQDRDIASGNTIYF,TGTGCCAGCAGCCAAGATAGGGACATAGCCTCTGGAAACACCATATATTTT,TRBV14,-,TRBJ1-3,-
CARTGQGDTEAFF,TGTGCCAGAACGGGACAGGGGGACACTGAAGCTTTCTTT,TRBV6-1,few,TRBJ1-1,TRBD1
CASSSISGGSSTDTQYF,TGCGCCAGCAGCTCGATAAGCGGGGGGAGTAGCACAGATACGCAGTATTTT,TRBV5-1,-,TRBJ2-3,TRBD2
CASSPGASGNTGELFF,TGTGCCAGCAGCCCTGGGGCTAGCGGAAACACCGGGGAGCTGTTTTTT,TRBV7-2,few,TRBJ2-2,TRBD2
CASSAPGQGRDEQFF,TGTGCCAGCAGTGCGCCGGGACAGGGAAGGGATGAGCAGTTCTTC,TRBV6-2/TRBV6-3,many,TRBJ2-1,TRBD1
CASSSRLEGEAFF,TGTGCCAGCAGCTCTCGACTCGAGGGAGAAGCTTTCTTT,TRBV11-1,many,TRBJ1-1,-
CASRSSGVRDTQYF,TGCGCCAGCAGATCGAGCGGGGTAAGAGATACGCAGTATTTT,TRBV5-1,-,TRBJ2-3,TRBD2
CASTTPQGSEAFF,TGTGCCAGCACCACCCCCCAGGGATCTGAAGCTTTCTTT,TRBV18,many,TRBJ1-1,-
CASSPPGSKTRTQYF,TGTGCCAGCAGCCCCCCCGGATCCAAGACCCGTACGCAGTATTTT,TRBV11-2,many,TRBJ2-3,-
CASSQGGPTEAFF,TGTGCCAGCAGCCAAGGGGGGCCCACTGAAGCTTTCTTT,TRBV3-1,many,TRBJ1-1,-
CSARAWSLEETQYF,TGCAGTGCTAGAGCCTGGTCCCTTGAAGAGACCCAGTACTTC,TRBV20-1,few,TRBJ2-5,-
CSARSTFDVSTEFF,TGCAGTGCTAGATCCACTTTCGATGTGTCGACAGAGTTCTTC,TRBV20-1,many,TRBJ2-1,-
CASSPGTSGAEETQYF,TGTGCCAGCTCACCGGGGACTAGCGGGGCAGAAGAGACCCAGTACTTC,TRBV18,many,TRBJ2-5,TRBD2
CAWSVGSTDTQYF,TGTGCCTGGAGTGTTGGCAGCACAGATACGCAGTATTTT,TRBV30,many,TRBJ2-3,-
CASSGMGQGNQPQHF,TGCGCCAGCAGTGGGATGGGACAGGGCAATCAGCCCCAGCATTTT,TRBV10-1,few,TRBJ1-5,TRBD1
CASSLAGYKETQYF,TGTGCCAGCAGCTTAGCGGGCTACAAAGAGACCCAGTACTTC,TRBV7-2,many,TRBJ2-5,-
CASRREQGPLRQYF,TGTGCCAGCAGAAGGGAACAGGGGCCTCTCCGGCAGTACTTC,TRBV12-3/TRBV12-4,few,TRBJ2-7,TRBD1
CASSYWTGGYEQYF,TGTGCCAGCAGTTACTGGACAGGGGGTTACGAGCAGTACTTC,TRBV6-5,-,TRBJ2-7,TRBD1
CASSIDTGHVSPLHF,TGTGCCAGTAGTATAGATACCGGGCACGTCTCACCCCTCCACTTT,TRBV19,-,TRBJ1-6,-
CASSLPTGLAGSGGELFF,TGTGCCAGCAGCCTCCCCACGGGACTAGCGGGGTCGGGCGGGGAGCTGTTTTTT,TRBV12-3/TRBV12-4,-,TRBJ2-2,TRBD2
CASSGSLGQSTDTQYF,TGTGCCAGCAGCGGATCCTTGGGGCAGAGCACAGATACGCAGTATTTT,TRBV13,many,TRBJ2-3,-
CASSSQDYGGETQYF,TGTGCCAGCAGTTCCCAAGACTACGGGGGAGAGACCCAGTACTTC,TRBV12-3/TRBV12-4,few,TRBJ2-5,-
CASSLDRVPNSPLHF,TGTGCCAGCAGCTTAGACAGGGTACCTAATTCACCCCTCCACTTT,TRBV11-2,many,TRBJ1-6,-
CASSLPEGGQWEKLFF,TGTGCCAGCAGCTTACCCGAAGGGGGTCAGTGGGAAAAACTGTTTTTT,TRBV7-9,few,TRBJ1-4,-
CASTIDRGGGQPQHF,TGTGCCAGCACTATTGACAGGGGAGGAGGACAGCCCCAGCATTTT,TRBV2,many,TRBJ1-5,TRBD1
CASSIATPRGYTF,TGTGCCAGTAGTATAGCCACCCCACGGGGCTACACCTTC,TRBV19,many,TRBJ1-2,-
CASSAAGLNTEAFF,TGTGCCAGCAGTGCCGCGGGGCTGAACACTGAAGCTTTCTTT,TRBV5-6,many,TRBJ1-1,-
CASSPWGADTQYF,TGTGCCAGCAGTCCCTGGGGGGCAGATACGCAGTATTTT,TRBV27,few,TRBJ2-3,-
CASWTGGQKKLFF,TGTGCCAGTTGGACAGGGGGACAGAAAAAACTGTTTTTT,TRBV19,few,TRBJ1-4,TRBD1
CASSTTQGHAMNTEAFF,TGTGCCAGCAGCACAACACAGGGACACGCTATGAACACTGAAGCTTTCTTT,TRBV5-5,many,TRBJ1-1,-
CASSYGSGLLSPLHF,TGTGCCAGCAGTTACGGGTCTGGACTTCTTTCACCCCTCCACTTT,TRBV6-5,many,TRBJ1-6,-
CASSPAPPRGYTF,TGTGCCAGCTCACCGGCCCCCCCTAGAGGCTACACCTTC,TRBV18,few,TRBJ1-2,-